This T cell receptor (beta chain) was recovered during a study of T-cell reconstitution after alpha-beta-depleted transplantation in children. General study findings and limits: By about two months after transplant, alpha-beta T cells reportedly arose from several hundred graft clones that had expanded. Diversity and T-cell counts at one year after transplant derived mostly from new T cells.

The sample holds many counts of this clonotype. Its matching antigen is unknown. The V gene's germline CDR1 is DFQATT and CDR2 SNEGSKA (reference sequence). This CDR3 is built from 14 residues. V lost 3 bases, J lost 2 bases, and 14 bases lay in between. For TCRbeta, the library was prepared with unique molecular identifiers. Via MiXCR, TCRdb re-called the PCR reads, giving one row per CDR3 protein. The sample records over 200,000 distinct CDR3 sequences, roughly a tenth being singletons. Sequenced material: PBMCs, taken before TCRalphabeta/CD19-depleted stem cell transplant. The chain carries TRBV20-1 and TRBJ2-7, with D maybe TRBD2 (5 bases). This receptor was obtained from a child younger than two with acute myeloid leukemia, due to receive a stem cell transplant. The CDR3 DNA reads as TGCAGTGCTAGCCCCCCCGGGAAAACCTACGAGCAGTACTTC. Its translation: CSASPPGKTYEQYF.